These 26 T cell receptor beta chains originate from one sample sequenced in a study of blood T cell repertoires in COVID-19. Here immunoSEQ multiplex PCR was the method, and the copy in TCRdb shows in-frame clones only, minus some. The sample consists of fewer than 250,000 clones, 70% to 90% of them appearing once. The sequenced material came from PBMCs or T cells enriched from blood (not recorded which). The receptors shown here come from a woman aged 45-65 years with acute COVID-19.

Only one count was recorded for this clone. The chain recombines TRBV4-2 with TRBJ2-1; 8 bases line up with TRBD2. J gave up 0 bases and V 4 bases, and 20 bases lay outside the gene matches. CDR1 and CDR2 from the germline V gene are LGHNA and YNFKEQ. The CDR3 is 21 amino acids. The CDR3 loop is CASSPHRGRGVDLSSYNEQFF. The CDR3 nucleotides read TGTGCCAGCAGCCCACATCGTGGGCGGGGGGTCGATCTTAGCTCCTACAATGAGCAGTTCTTC.

The genes are TRBV6-5 and TRBJ2-7, with 9 positions matching TRBD1. Germline assignment: CDR1 MNHEY and CDR2 SVGAGI. Trimming at V came to 5 bases and at J to 0 bases, leaving 5 bases not matched to a gene. The CDR3 has 15 amino acids. The DNA of the CDR3 is TGTGCCAGCAGTAGGGGGGACAGGGCCTCCTACGAGCAGTACTTC. This encodes CASSRGDRASYEQYF.

V and J are TRBV30 and TRBJ1-5; 11 bases are shared with TRBD1. The CDR3 runs to 16 residues. Trimming at V came to 2 bases and at J to 7 bases, leaving 10 bases not matched to a gene. Germline V CDR1 and CDR2: GTSNPN, SVGIG (reference sequence). The CDR3 coding sequence is TGTGCCTGGAGTCCCGGGACAGGGGGATCGCGGCAGCCCCAGCATTTT. Translating gives CAWSPGTGGSRQPQHF.

The chain uses TRBV19 and TRBJ2-3, with 8 bases aligning to TRBD1. The CDR3 is made up of 17 amino acids. Germline V CDR1 and CDR2: LNHDA, SQIVND (reference sequence). V was pared by 5 bases and J by 4 bases, with 14 bases of the junction left unmatched. The DNA for the CDR3 is TGTGCCAGTAGTTCTCCCGGAACAGGGGGTCGCGCAGATACGCAGTATTTT. Protein: CASSSPGTGGRADTQYF.

In its sample, this clone was seen once. V and J are TRBV30 and TRBJ1-2, with 7 bases that match TRBD1. V was pared by 3 bases and J by 7 bases, with 14 bases of the junction left unmatched. The CDR3 loop spans 15 amino acids. Looked up from germline, CDR1 is GTSNPN and CDR2 is SVGIG (reference sequence). The CDR3 DNA reads TGTGCCTGGAGCCCGTTGAGGGGGCGATCGGTTGGCTACACCTTC. Translated, it gives CAWSPLRGRSVGYTF.

The chain has TRBV5-1 and TRBJ2-7; TRBD1 aligns across 7 bases. The germline V gene has CDR1 SGHRS and CDR2 YFSETQ. The CDR3 runs to 14 residues. V shed 2 bases and J 3 bases; nucleotides not matched to a gene: 5. In nucleotides, the CDR3 is TGCGCCAGCAGCTTACAGGGGATAGGCTACGAGCAGTACTTC. It codes for CASSLQGIGYEQYF.

J is TRBJ1-1 and V is TRBV18, with D maybe TRBD1 (5 bases). The V and J ends lost 2 bases and 5 bases respectively, with 15 bases between them. The germline gives CDR1 KGHSH, CDR2 LQKENI. CDR3 length: 15 amino acids. CDR3: CASSPSRSGGTEAFF. The CDR3 DNA is TGTGCCAGCTCACCATCGAGGAGCGGGGGGACTGAAGCTTTCTTT.

The V and J genes are TRBV14 and TRBJ1-2; TRBD1 aligns across 9 bases. Germline loops: CDR1 SGHDN, CDR2 FVKESK. V lost 4 bases to trimming and J lost 8 bases; unmatched junction nucleotides: 17. The CDR3 has 17 amino acids. CDR3 protein: CASSRELHPGQGNGYTF. The CDR3 DNA is TGTGCCAGCAGCCGAGAGCTTCATCCGGGACAGGGTAACGGCTACACCTTC.

The chain couples TRBV20-1 to TRBJ2-1; D remains unclear. Trimming stripped 6 bases from V and 2 bases from J, with 2 bases between. The CDR3 contains 10 residues. The germline CDR1 and CDR2 sequences are DFQATT and SNEGSKA (reference sequence). CDR3 region: CSAAYNEQFF. The CDR3 region has the DNA TGCAGTGCCGCCTACAATGAGCAGTTCTTC.

The chain uses TRBV5-4 and TRBJ2-5, with D perhaps matching TRBD1 (6 bases). Trimming shortened V by 4 bases and J by 3 bases, and 7 bases separated the two germline ends. The germline gives CDR1 SGHNT, CDR2 YYREEE (reference sequence). There are 12 residues in the CDR3. This CDR3 reads CASSRQEETQYF. The CDR3 DNA reads TGTGCCAGCAGCCGACAGGAAGAGACCCAGTACTTC.

The rearrangement joins TRBV5-5 to TRBJ1-1; 7 bases align to TRBD1. Germline lookup yields CDR1 SGHKS and CDR2 YYEKEE (reference sequence). V was pared by 2 bases and J by 5 bases, with 12 bases of the junction left unmatched. This CDR3 spans 16 amino acids. The DNA of the CDR3 is TGTGCCAGCAGCTTCCGTTTCGACAGGGTCTTTACTGAAGCTTTCTTT. Translated: CASSFRFDRVFTEAFF.

The rearrangement links TRBV5-1 to TRBJ2-7; 8 bases align to TRBD1. Trimming at V came to 3 bases and at J to 6 bases, leaving 8 bases not matched to a gene. This CDR3 contains 14 residues. CDR1 is SGHRS, CDR2 YFSETQ, per germline. The CDR3 bases are TGCGCCAGCAGCTCGGCGACAGGGGTTGTCGAGCAGTACTTC. Protein sequence: CASSSATGVVEQYF.

The V gene is TRBV19, the J gene TRBJ2-7; 10 nucleotides match TRBD1. CDR1 and CDR2 from the germline V gene are LNHDA and SQIVND (reference sequence). CDR3 size: 15 residues. After removal of 6 bases from V and 3 bases from J, the junction contained 8 bases not matched to a gene. CDR3 protein: CASRGGTGAHYEQYF. As DNA, the CDR3 is TGTGCCAGTAGGGGGGGGACAGGGGCCCACTACGAGCAGTACTTC.

The genes are TRBV18 and TRBJ1-1, with D possibly matching TRBD1 (6 bases). The CDR3 totals 17 residues. With 1 base removed from V and 2 bases from J, the gap between germline ends came to 17 bases. The germline V gene encodes CDR1 KGHSH and CDR2 LQKENI. CDR3 nucleotides: TGTGCCAGCTCACCACTCCCTCAAGGGGGGGGTAACACTGAAGCTTTCTTT. Translating it yields CASSPLPQGGGNTEAFF.

The chain combines TRBV6-5 with TRBJ2-5; TRBD2 aligns across 8 bases. Germline CDR1 and CDR2: MNHEY and SVGAGI. The CDR3 runs 14 residues. The V gene end was trimmed by 10 bases and the J gene end by 2 bases; junction bases not matched to a gene: 9. CDR3 nucleotide sequence: TGTGCCACCTCCCCCAGCGGGGGACAAGAGACCCAGTACTTC. This encodes CATSPSGGQETQYF.

This clone appeared once. This chain connects TRBV5-1 to TRBJ1-6, with D hard to call. Trimming removed 5 bases at V and 10 bases at J, with 19 bases between. Germline assignment: CDR1 SGHRS and CDR2 YFSETQ. This CDR3 spans 15 amino acids. Here the CDR3 reads CASRVGGGVESPLHF. CDR3 sequence (DNA): TGCGCCAGCAGAGTCGGAGGTGGGGTTGAGTCACCCCTCCACTTT.

CDR3 region: CASSQTIQETQYF. The CDR3 DNA sequence: TGTGCCAGCAGCCAGACTATACAAGAGACCCAGTACTTC. The chain recombines TRBV27 with TRBJ2-5; D perhaps matches TRBD2 (5 bases). Germline-derived CDR1 and CDR2 are MNHEY and SMNVEV (reference sequence). V lost 6 bases and J 2 bases, leaving 10 bases between the germline ends. There are 13 residues in the CDR3.

The chain carries TRBV2 and TRBJ1-1, with TRBD1 as a possible D gene (5 bases). Trimming removed 10 bases from V and 0 bases from J, with 12 bases in between. The CDR3 runs 13 residues. The germline gives CDR1 SNHLY, CDR2 FYNNEI. The CDR3 here is CATSRVLNTEAFF. The CDR3 coding sequence is TGTGCCACATCCAGGGTCCTGAACACTGAAGCTTTCTTT. The full variable domain, in which reference TRBV2 and TRBJ1-1 provide the parts outside the CDR3, is EPEVTQTPSHQVTQMGQEVILRCVPISNHLYFYWYRQILGQKVEFLVSFYNNEISEKSEIFDDQFSVERPDGSNFTLKIRSTKLEDSAMYFCATSRVLNTEAFFGQGTRLTVV.

This sequence joins TRBV10-2 and TRBJ1-4; D is ambiguous. V was shortened by 11 bases and J by 2 bases, with 18 bases between the two germline ends. This CDR3 spans 15 amino acids. The germline CDR1 and CDR2 sequences are WSHSY and SAAADI. CDR3 region: CASTEIGGTNEKLFF. CDR3 DNA: TGCGCCTCCACAGAGATCGGAGGTACTAATGAAAAACTGTTTTTT.

This clone was counted a single time. This rearrangement joins TRBV14 to TRBJ2-5; possible D gene TRBD1, 5 bases. CDR1 SGHDN and CDR2 FVKESK come from the germline V gene. Trimming took off 4 bases at V and 2 bases at J, with 8 bases between the two ends. This CDR3 has 13 amino acids. The CDR3, as DNA: TGTGCCAGCAGCCCGACAGTACAAGAGACCCAGTACTTC. Residues: CASSPTVQETQYF.

The rearrangement links TRBV6-4 to TRBJ2-3; 9 bases agree with TRBD2. The CDR3 is 15 amino acids. V shed 2 bases and J 4 bases; nucleotides not matched to a gene: 4. Germline CDR1 reads MRHNA; CDR2 reads SNTAGT. The DNA of the CDR3 is TGTGCCAGCAGTGACGGCGGGGGGGCTTCAGATACGCAGTATTTT. Its translation is CASSDGGGASDTQYF.

This rearrangement joins TRBV16 to TRBJ1-1, with D tentatively TRBD1 (6 bases). Trimming left V 3 bases short and J 2 bases short, with 19 bases between. The germline gives CDR1 KGHSY, CDR2 FQNENV. CDR3 length: 17 residues. CDR3: CASSQPTGFLRNTEAFF. In DNA form, the CDR3 reads TGTGCCAGCAGCCAGCCGACAGGCTTCCTGAGAAACACTGAAGCTTTCTTT.

This chain links TRBV7-9 with TRBJ2-5, with a weak D call TRBD1 (6 bases). Germline loops: CDR1 SEHNR, CDR2 FQNEAQ (reference sequence). The V gene lost 5 bases and the J gene lost 2 bases, with 15 bases spanning the gap. The CDR3 is 15 residues long. The DNA for the CDR3 is TGTGCCAGCAGCCCCCAGTGGCAGGGGCAAGAGACCCAGTACTTC. Translated: CASSPQWQGQETQYF.

V gene TRBV7-2 combines with J gene TRBJ1-6; possible D gene TRBD1, 6 bases. Trimming took off 5 bases at V and 3 bases at J, with 8 bases between the two ends. The CDR3 consists of 14 residues. Germline-derived CDR1 and CDR2 are SGHTA and FQGNSA. The DNA for the CDR3 is TGTGCCAGCAGCCCACAGGGCTATAATTCACCCCTCCACTTT. Residues: CASSPQGYNSPLHF.

The chain is built from TRBV10-2 and TRBJ1-5; D is possibly TRBD1 (5 bases). The germline V gene has CDR1 WSHSY and CDR2 SAAADI. This CDR3 region has 14 residues. V lost 6 bases and J lost 0, with 9 bases in between. For the CDR3, the DNA is TGCGCCAGCAGAGTGACAGATAGCAATCAGCCCCAGCATTTT. Protein: CASRVTDSNQPQHF.

The chain carries TRBV6-5 and TRBJ2-5; perhaps TRBD1 as D (6 bases). The germline CDR1 and CDR2 sequences are MNHEY and SVGAGI. Trimming took 6 bases from V and 4 from J, leaving 15 bases between them. This CDR3 contains 14 residues. The CDR3 sequence: CASRLQGLGETQYF. CDR3 DNA: TGTGCCAGCAGATTACAGGGCTTGGGAGAGACCCAGTACTTC.